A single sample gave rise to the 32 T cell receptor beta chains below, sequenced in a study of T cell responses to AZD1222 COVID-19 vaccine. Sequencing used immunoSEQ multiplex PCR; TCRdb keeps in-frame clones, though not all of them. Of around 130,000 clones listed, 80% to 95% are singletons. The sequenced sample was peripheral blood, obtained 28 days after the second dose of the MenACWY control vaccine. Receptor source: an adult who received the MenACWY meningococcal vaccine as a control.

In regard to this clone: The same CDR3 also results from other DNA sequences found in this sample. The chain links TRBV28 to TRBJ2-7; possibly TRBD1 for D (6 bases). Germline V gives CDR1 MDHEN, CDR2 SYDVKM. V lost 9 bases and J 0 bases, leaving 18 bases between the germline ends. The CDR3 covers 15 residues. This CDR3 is CASCRTDQSSYEQYV. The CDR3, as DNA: TGTGCCAGTTGTAGGACAGACCAAAGCTCCTACGAGCAGTACGTC.

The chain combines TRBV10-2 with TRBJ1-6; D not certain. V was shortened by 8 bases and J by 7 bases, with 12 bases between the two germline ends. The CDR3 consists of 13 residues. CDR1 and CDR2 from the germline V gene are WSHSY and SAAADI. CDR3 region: CASARERNSPLHF. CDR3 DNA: TGCGCCAGCGCCCGGGAGAGAAATTCACCCCTCCACTTT.

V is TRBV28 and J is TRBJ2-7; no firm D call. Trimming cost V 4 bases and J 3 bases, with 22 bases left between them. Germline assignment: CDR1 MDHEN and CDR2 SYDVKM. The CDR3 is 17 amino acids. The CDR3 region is CASSYLPVSRQYYEQYF. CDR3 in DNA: TGTGCCAGCAGTTACCTCCCGGTTAGCCGCCAATACTACGAGCAGTACTTC.

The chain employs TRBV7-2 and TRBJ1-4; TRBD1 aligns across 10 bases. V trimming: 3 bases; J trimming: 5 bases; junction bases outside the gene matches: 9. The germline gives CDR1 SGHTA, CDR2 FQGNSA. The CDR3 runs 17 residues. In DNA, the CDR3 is TGTGCCAGCAGCTTTTGGGACAGGGGTTATGAAAATGAAAAACTGTTTTTT. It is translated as CASSFWDRGYENEKLFF.

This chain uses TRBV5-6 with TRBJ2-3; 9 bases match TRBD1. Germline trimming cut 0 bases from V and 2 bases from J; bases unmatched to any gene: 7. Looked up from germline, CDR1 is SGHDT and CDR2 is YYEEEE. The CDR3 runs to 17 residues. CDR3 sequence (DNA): TGTGCCAGCAGCTTGGGCCTAACAGGGGGCCACACAGATACGCAGTATTTT. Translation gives CASSLGLTGGHTDTQYF.

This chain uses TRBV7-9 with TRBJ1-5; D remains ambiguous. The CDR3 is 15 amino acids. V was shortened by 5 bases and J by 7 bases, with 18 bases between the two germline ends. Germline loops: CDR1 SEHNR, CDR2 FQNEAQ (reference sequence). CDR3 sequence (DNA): TGTGCCAGCAGCCATTCGGAGCCGTCCCTCCAGCCCCAGCATTTT. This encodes CASSHSEPSLQPQHF.

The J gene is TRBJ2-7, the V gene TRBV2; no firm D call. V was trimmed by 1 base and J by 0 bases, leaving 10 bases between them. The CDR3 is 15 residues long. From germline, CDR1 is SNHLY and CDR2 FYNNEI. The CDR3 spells CASSEGTLNSYEQYV. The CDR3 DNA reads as TGTGCCAGCAGTGAAGGGACGTTGAACTCCTACGAGCAGTACGTC.

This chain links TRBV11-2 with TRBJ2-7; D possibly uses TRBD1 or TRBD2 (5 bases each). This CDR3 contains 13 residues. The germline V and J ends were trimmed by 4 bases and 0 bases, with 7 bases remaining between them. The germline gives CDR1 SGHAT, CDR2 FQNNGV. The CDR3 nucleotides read TGTGCCAGCAGCTGGGGGAGCTCCTACGAGCAGTACTTC. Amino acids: CASSWGSSYEQYF.

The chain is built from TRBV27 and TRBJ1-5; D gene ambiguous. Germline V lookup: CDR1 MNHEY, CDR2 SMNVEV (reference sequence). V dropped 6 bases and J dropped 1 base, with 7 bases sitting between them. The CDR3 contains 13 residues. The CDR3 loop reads CASSLDSNQPQHF. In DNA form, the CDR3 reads TGTGCCAGCAGCCTGGACAGCAATCAGCCCCAGCATTTT.

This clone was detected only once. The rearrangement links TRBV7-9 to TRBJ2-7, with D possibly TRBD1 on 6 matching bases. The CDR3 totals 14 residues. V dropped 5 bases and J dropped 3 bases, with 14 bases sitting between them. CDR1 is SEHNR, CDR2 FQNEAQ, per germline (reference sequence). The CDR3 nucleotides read TGTGCCAGCAGCCCGATACAGGGAATCTACGAGCAGTACTTC. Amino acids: CASSPIQGIYEQYF.

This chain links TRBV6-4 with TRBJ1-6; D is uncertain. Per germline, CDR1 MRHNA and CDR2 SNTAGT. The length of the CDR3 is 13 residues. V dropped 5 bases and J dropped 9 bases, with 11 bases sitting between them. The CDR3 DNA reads TGTGCCAGCAGTCGGGAGGGTGGTTCACCCCTCCACTTT. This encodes CASSREGGSPLHF.

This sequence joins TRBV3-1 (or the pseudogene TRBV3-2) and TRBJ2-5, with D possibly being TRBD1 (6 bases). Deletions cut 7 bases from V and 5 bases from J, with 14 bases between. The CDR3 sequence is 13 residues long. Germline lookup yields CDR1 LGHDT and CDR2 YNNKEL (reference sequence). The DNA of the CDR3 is TGTGCCAGCACGTACAGGGCCAGGGAGACCCAGTACTTC. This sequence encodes CASTYRARETQYF.

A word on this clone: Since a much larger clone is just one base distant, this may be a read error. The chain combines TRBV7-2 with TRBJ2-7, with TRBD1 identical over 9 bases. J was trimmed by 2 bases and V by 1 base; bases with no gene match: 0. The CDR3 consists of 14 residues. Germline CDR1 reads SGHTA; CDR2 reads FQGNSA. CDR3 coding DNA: TGTGCCAGCAGCTTAGGGACAGGGGCCTACGAGCAGTACTTC. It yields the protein CASSLGTGAYEQYF.

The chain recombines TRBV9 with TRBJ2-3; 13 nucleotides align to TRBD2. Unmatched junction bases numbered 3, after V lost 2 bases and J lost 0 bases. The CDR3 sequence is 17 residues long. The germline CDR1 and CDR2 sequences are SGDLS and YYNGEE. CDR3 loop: CASSVTSGGTSTDTQYF. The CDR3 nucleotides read TGTGCCAGCAGCGTGACTAGCGGGGGGACGAGCACAGATACGCAGTATTTT. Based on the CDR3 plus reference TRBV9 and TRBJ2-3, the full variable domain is DSGVTQTPKHLITATGQRVTLRCSPRSGDLSVYWYQQSLDQGLQFLIQYYNGEERAKGNILERFSAQQFPDLHSELNLSSLELGDSALYFCASSVTSGGTSTDTQYFGPGTRLTVL.

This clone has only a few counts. CDR3 residues: CASSQDQIRKVSPGANVLTF. CDR3 coding DNA: TGTGCCAGCAGCCAAGATCAAATAAGGAAGGTGTCACCTGGGGCCAACGTCCTGACTTTC. This chain links TRBV14 with TRBJ2-6; unclear D gene. CDR3 length: 20 residues. The V gene's germline CDR1 is SGHDN and CDR2 FVKESK. The V end was cut by 0 bases, the J end by 2 bases, with 20 bases between. Using reference TRBV14 and TRBJ2-6 for the parts outside the CDR3, the full variable domain is EAGVTQFPSHSVIEKGQTVTLRCDPISGHDNLYWYRRVMGKEIKFLLHFVKESKQDESGMPNNRFLAERTGGTYSTLKVQPAELEDSGVYFCASSQDQIRKVSPGANVLTFGAGSRLTVL.

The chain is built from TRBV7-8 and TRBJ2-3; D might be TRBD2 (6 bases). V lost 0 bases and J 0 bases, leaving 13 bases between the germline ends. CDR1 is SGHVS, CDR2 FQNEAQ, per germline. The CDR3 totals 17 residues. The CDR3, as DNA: TGTGCCAGCAGCTTAGCGGTACCGGGGACTAGCACAGATACGCAGTATTTT. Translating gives CASSLAVPGTSTDTQYF. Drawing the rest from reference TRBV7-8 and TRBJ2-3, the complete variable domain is GAGVSQSPRYKVAKRGQDVALRCDPISGHVSLFWYQQALGQGPEFLTYFQNEAQLDKSGLPSDRFFAERPEGSVSTLKIQRTQQEDSAVYLCASSLAVPGTSTDTQYFGPGTRLTVL.

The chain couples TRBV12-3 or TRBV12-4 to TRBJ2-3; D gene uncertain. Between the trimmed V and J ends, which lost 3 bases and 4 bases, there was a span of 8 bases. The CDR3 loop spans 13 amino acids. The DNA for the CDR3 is TGTGCCAGCAGTTTTAGGGCCCCAGATACGCAGTATTTT. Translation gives CASSFRAPDTQYF.

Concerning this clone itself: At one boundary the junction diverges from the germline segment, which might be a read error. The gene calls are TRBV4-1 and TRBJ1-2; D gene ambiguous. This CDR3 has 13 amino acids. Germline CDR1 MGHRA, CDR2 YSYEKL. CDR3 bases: TGCGCCACCAGCCCGCCGGGAAGCTATGGCTACACCTTC. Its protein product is CATSPPGSYGYTF.

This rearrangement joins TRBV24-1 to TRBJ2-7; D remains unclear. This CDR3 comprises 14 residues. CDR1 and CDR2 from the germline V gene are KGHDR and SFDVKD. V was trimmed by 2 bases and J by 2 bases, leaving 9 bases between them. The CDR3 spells CATSDSSAPYEQYF. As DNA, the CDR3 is TGTGCCACCAGTGATTCGTCGGCTCCCTACGAGCAGTACTTC.

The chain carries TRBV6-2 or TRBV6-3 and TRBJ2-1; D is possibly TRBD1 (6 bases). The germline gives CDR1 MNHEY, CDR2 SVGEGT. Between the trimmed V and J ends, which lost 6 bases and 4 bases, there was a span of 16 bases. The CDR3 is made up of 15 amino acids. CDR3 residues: CASSRSGTNYNEQFF. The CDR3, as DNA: TGTGCCAGCAGCCGCTCCGGGACAAATTACAATGAGCAGTTCTTC.

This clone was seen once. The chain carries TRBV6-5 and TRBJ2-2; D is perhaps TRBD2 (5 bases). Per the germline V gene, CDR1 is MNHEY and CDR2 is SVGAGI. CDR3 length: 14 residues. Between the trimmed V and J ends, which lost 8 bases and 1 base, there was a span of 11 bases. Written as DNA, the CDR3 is TGTGCCAGCCGGGCGGGTGGGAACACCGGGGAGCTGTTTTTT. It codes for CASRAGGNTGELFF.

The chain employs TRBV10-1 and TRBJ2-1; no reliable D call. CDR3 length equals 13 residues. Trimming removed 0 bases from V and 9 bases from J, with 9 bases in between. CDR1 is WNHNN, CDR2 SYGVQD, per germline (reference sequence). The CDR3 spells CASSESALAEQFF. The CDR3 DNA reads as TGCGCCAGCAGTGAGTCGGCCCTTGCTGAGCAGTTCTTC.

The CDR3 here is CASSLQTGTSGRRNGELFF. The CDR3 DNA follows: TGTGCCAGCAGCTTACAAACTGGGACTAGCGGGAGGCGGAACGGGGAGCTGTTTTTT. This sequence joins TRBV7-2 and TRBJ2-2; 15 bases are shared with TRBD2. V shed 2 bases, J shed 7 bases, and the junction held 11 bases outside the gene matches. The germline gives CDR1 SGHTA, CDR2 FQGNSA. This CDR3 has 19 residues.

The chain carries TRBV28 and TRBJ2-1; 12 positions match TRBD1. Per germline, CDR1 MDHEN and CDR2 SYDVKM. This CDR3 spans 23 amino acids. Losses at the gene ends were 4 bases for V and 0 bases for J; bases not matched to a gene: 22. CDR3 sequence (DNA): TGTGCCAGCAGTTCCACTCTGGGGGGGGACAGGGGGCCACCACAGAGCTCCTACAATGAGCAGTTCTTC. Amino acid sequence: CASSSTLGGDRGPPQSSYNEQFF.

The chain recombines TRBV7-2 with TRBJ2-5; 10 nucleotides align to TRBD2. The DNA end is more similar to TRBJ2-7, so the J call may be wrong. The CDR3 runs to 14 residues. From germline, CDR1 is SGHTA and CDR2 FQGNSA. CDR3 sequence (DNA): TGTGCCAGCAGCCAGACTAGCGGGTATACCGAGCAGTACTTC. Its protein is CASSQTSGYTEQYF.

The CDR3 DNA reads as TGTGCCAGCAGCTTAGTCGGCGGGGAGATGTTCTTC. Translation: CASSLVGGEMFF. V usage is TRBV7-2 and J usage is TRBJ2-1; maybe TRBD2 (6 bases). Germline V CDR1 and CDR2: SGHTA, FQGNSA. The CDR3 sequence is 12 residues long. Trimming removed 1 base from V and 15 bases from J, with 13 bases in between.

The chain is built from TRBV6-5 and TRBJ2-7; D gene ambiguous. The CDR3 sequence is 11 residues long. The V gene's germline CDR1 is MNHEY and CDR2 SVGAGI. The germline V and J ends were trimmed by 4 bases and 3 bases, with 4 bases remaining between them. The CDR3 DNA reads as TGTGCCAGCAGTTTACACTACGAGCAGTACTTC. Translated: CASSLHYEQYF.

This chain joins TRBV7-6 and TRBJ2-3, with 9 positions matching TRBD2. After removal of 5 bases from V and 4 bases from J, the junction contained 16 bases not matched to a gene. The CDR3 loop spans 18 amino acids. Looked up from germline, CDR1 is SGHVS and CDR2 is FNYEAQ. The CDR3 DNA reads TGTGCCAGCAGCCTACCTAGCGGGGATCCGGCTTTTGCAGATACGCAGTATTTT. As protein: CASSLPSGDPAFADTQYF.

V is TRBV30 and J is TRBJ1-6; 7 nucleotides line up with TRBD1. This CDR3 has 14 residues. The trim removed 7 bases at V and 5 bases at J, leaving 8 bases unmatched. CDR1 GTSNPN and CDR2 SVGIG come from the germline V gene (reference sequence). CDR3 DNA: TGTGCCTCCGACAGGGCTACTAATAATTCACCCCTCCACTTT. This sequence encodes CASDRATNNSPLHF. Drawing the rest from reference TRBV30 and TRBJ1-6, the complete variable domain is SQTIHQWPATLVQPVGSPLSLECTVEGTSNPNLYWYRQAAGRGLQLLFYSVGIGQISSEVPQNLSASRPQDRQFILSSKKLLLSDSGFYLCASDRATNNSPLHFGNGTRLTVT.

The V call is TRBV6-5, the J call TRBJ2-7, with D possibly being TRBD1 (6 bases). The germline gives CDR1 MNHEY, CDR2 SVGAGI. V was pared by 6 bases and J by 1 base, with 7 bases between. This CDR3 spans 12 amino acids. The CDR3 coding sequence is TGTGCCAGCAGACAGGGTTCCTACGAGCAGTACTTC. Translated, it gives CASRQGSYEQYF.

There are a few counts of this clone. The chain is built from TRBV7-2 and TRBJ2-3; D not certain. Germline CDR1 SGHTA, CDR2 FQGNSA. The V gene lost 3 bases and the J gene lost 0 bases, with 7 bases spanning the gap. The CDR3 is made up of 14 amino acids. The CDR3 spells CASSFAASTDTQYF. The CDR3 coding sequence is TGTGCCAGCAGCTTCGCCGCGAGCACAGATACGCAGTATTTT. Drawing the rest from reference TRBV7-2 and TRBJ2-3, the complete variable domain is GAGVSQSPSNKVTEKGKDVELRCDPISGHTALYWYRQSLGQGLEFLIYFQGNSAPDKSGLPSDRFSAERTGGSVSTLTIQRTQQEDSAVYLCASSFAASTDTQYFGPGTRLTVL.

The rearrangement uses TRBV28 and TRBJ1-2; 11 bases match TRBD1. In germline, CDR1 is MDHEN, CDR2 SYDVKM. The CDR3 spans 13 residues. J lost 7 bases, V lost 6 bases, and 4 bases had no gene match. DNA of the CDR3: TGTGCCAGCAGGGATGGGACAGGGGGTGGCTACACCTTC. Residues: CASRDGTGGGYTF.